This T cell receptor beta chain was sequenced for a study of T-cell memory formation after mild COVID-19. Study-level results: Clones shrinking between day 15 and 85 showed a balanced CD4/CD8 split, and those that grew later tilted toward CD4+.

As for this clonotype: Its target is unknown.

TCRdb used MiXCR to reprocess the 5' RACE reads, holding one entry per CDR3 protein. The table has approximately 250,000 distinct CDR3 sequences, 15% to 20% seen once; the top ten hold 22%. V lost 5 bases, J lost 2 bases, and 10 bases lay in between. Germline loops: CDR1 MNHEY, CDR2 SMNVEV (reference sequence). The length of the CDR3 is 15 residues. The V gene is TRBV27, the J gene TRBJ2-6; D might be TRBD1 (6 bases). This clonotype originated in a man between 18 and 35 years old who had mild COVID-19 (a few samples of this study predate the infection). Cell type and time point are not known. What was sequenced was PBMCs or a T cell subset sorted from them (not recorded which). The CDR3 bases are TGTGCCAGCAGTGTACCAGGGGCTGGGGCCAACGTCCTGACTTTC. This codes for CASSVPGAGANVLTF.